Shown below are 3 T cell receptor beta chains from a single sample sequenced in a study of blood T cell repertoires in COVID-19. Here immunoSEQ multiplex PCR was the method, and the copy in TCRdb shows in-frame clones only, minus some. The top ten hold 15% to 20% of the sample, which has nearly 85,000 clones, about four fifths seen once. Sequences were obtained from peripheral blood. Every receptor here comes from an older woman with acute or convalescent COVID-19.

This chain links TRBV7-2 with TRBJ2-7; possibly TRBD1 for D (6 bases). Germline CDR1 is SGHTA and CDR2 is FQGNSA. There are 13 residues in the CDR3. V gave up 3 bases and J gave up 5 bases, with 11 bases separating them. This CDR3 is CASSFHRANEQYF. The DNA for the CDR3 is TGTGCCAGCAGCTTCCACAGGGCGAACGAGCAGTACTTC.

The CDR3, as DNA: TGTGCCAGCAGTATAAGGCGGGGGGGCACCGGGGAGCTGTTTTTT. This sequence encodes CASSIRRGGTGELFF. This sequence joins TRBV27 and TRBJ2-2; 9 nucleotides match TRBD2. CDR1 and CDR2 from the germline V gene are MNHEY and SMNVEV (reference sequence). Trimming removed 5 bases from V and 4 bases from J; junction bases left unmatched: 5. The CDR3 extends over 15 amino acids.

CDR3 sequence: CASSFIAGGRTDTQYF. CDR3 coding DNA: TGTGCCAGCAGCTTCATAGCGGGAGGCCGCACAGATACGCAGTATTTT. The V and J genes are TRBV7-8 and TRBJ2-3; 10 bases align to TRBD2. The germline gives CDR1 SGHVS, CDR2 FQNEAQ. This CDR3 comprises 16 residues. Losses at the gene ends were 3 bases for V and 1 base for J; bases not matched to a gene: 4.